This TCR beta chain was sequenced in a study of T cell changes during pregnancy in multiple sclerosis. The repertoire was sequenced with immunoSEQ multiplex PCR; TCRdb's copy has only in-frame clones and lacks some. The data contain 75,000 to 90,000 clones, approximately 92% of them singletons. Germline values: CDR1 MNHNS, CDR2 SASEGT. Trimming pared 2 bases from V and 8 bases from J, leaving 10 bases between. This CDR3 region has 12 residues. This TCR was sampled from a female donor with multiple sclerosis, enrolled in a pregnancy study. The chain combines TRBV6-1 with TRBJ2-7, with D maybe TRBD2 (7 bases). The specimen was CD4+ T cells from peripheral blood mononuclear cells, collected before pregnancy. The CDR3 protein is CASSEFGGQQYF. CDR3 bases: TGTGCCAGCAGTGAATTCGGGGGGCAGCAGTACTTC.